This is a list of T cell receptor beta chains from one sample in a study of blood T cell repertoires in COVID-19. Generated by immunoSEQ multiplex PCR, the TCRdb table keeps only in-frame clones and is missing some. In the table there are roughly 85,000 clones, around four fifths of which are singletons. The specimen was peripheral blood. Every receptor here comes from a human donor in a cohort sampled during active COVID-19. CDR3s include the opening cysteine and the closing phenylalanine or tryptophan. The D gene is left open where the match is weak. Only some rows state a clone size, as once, few, many or a class for expanded clones.

clone_size	j_call	d_call	v_call	cdr3_aa	cdr3_nt
.	TRBJ1-4	.	TRBV6-4	CASSDSTNEKLFF	TGTGCCAGCAGTGATTCTACTAATGAAAAACTGTTTTTT
.	TRBJ1-1	.	TRBV18	CASSPRLTANTEAFF	TGTGCCAGCTCGCCAAGGTTGACAGCGAACACTGAAGCTTTCTTT
few	TRBJ1-3	TRBD1	TRBV6-6	CASSRQGFSGNTIYF	TGTGCCAGCAGCAGACAGGGATTCTCTGGAAACACCATATATTTT
few	TRBJ1-1	.	TRBV27	CASSWADMNTEAFF	TGTGCCAGCAGTTGGGCAGACATGAACACTGAAGCTTTCTTT
.	TRBJ2-7	TRBD2	TRBV19	CASSIGGLGEQYF	TGTGCCAGTAGTATCGGGGGGTTGGGCGAGCAGTACTTC
.	TRBJ1-6	.	TRBV2	CASRGDPNSPLHF	TGTGCCAGCAGGGGCGACCCAAATTCACCCCTCCACTTT
few	TRBJ2-7	TRBD2	TRBV5-1	CASSGGLALSYEQYF	TGCGCCAGCAGCGGGGGACTAGCGTTATCCTACGAGCAGTACTTC
.	TRBJ1-2	TRBD1	TRBV6-5	CASSYQTGTYGYTF	TGTGCCAGCAGTTACCAGACAGGGACCTATGGCTACACCTTC
.	TRBJ2-2	TRBD2	TRBV19	CASSRGTSGGGNTGELFF	TGTGCCAGTAGTAGGGGGACTAGCGGGGGAGGGAACACCGGGGAGCTGTTTTTT
.	TRBJ2-5	.	TRBV29-1	CSVDRGAETQYF	TGCAGCGTTGATCGCGGGGCAGAGACCCAGTACTTC
.	TRBJ1-5	TRBD1	TRBV5-6	CASSLGGLYSNQPQHF	TGTGCCAGCAGCTTAGGGGGCCTCTATAGCAATCAGCCCCAGCATTTT
once	TRBJ2-7	.	TRBV12-3/TRBV12-4	CASSYGYEQYF	TGTGCCAGCAGCTACGGGTACGAGCAGTACTTC
few	TRBJ2-7	TRBD2	TRBV4-2	CASSLISGGAYEQYF	TGTGCCAGCAGCCTAATAAGCGGGGGGGCTTACGAGCAGTACTTC
.	TRBJ2-3	TRBD1	TRBV10-3	CAISATGQGTVLTDTQYF	TGTGCCATCAGTGCTACGGGACAGGGCACCGTATTGACAGATACGCAGTATTTT
.	TRBJ1-1	TRBD1	TRBV19	CASSRTGFNTEAFF	TGTGCCAGTAGTAGGACAGGGTTTAACACTGAAGCTTTCTTT
.	TRBJ2-3	.	TRBV24-1	CATSEQTGFTDTQYF	TGTGCCACCAGTGAACAGACGGGGTTCACAGATACGCAGTATTTT
.	TRBJ2-7	.	TRBV2	CASTIREAQYF	TGTGCCAGCACGATCAGGGAGGCGCAGTACTTC
.	TRBJ1-5	.	TRBV30	CAWSPGQIHQPQHF	TGTGCCTGGAGTCCTGGACAGATACATCAGCCCCAGCATTTT
few	TRBJ2-7	.	TRBV2	CASSEADTVDYEQYF	TGTGCCAGCAGTGAAGCGGACACGGTGGACTACGAGCAGTACTTC
.	TRBJ1-6	.	TRBV28	CASSSTWTNRFSPLHF	TGTGCCAGCAGTTCAACTTGGACAAATAGATTCTCACCCCTCCACTTT
.	TRBJ1-5	.	TRBV6-6	CASSYLYSNQPQHF	TGTGCCAGCAGTTACCTATATAGCAATCAGCCCCAGCATTTT
.	TRBJ2-5	.	TRBV20-1	CGGGGSETQYF	TGCGGGGGAGGCGGGTCGGAGACCCAGTACTTC
few	TRBJ2-2	.	TRBV10-3	CAISESANTGELFF	TGTGCCATCAGTGAGTCCGCGAACACCGGGGAGCTGTTTTTT
.	TRBJ1-1	.	TRBV5-1	CASRKDGMNTEAFF	TGCGCCAGCAGGAAGGACGGGATGAACACTGAAGCTTTCTTT
.	TRBJ2-7	.	TRBV30	CAWSVLGVEAYEQYF	TGTGCCTGGAGTGTATTAGGGGTAGAGGCCTACGAGCAGTACTTC
once	TRBJ1-4	TRBD1	TRBV15	CATSRGVGTGGEKLFF	TGTGCCACCAGCAGAGGCGTCGGGACAGGGGGGGAAAAACTGTTTTTT
.	TRBJ1-2	TRBD1	TRBV24-1	CATSERAGGGYTF	TGTGCCACCAGTGAACGAGCAGGGGGAGGCTACACCTTC
.	TRBJ1-6	.	TRBV6-6	CASSYLALSYNSPLHF	TGTGCCAGCAGTTACTTGGCCCTCTCCTATAATTCACCCCTCCACTTT
.	TRBJ1-6	.	TRBV19	CASSILVRNSPLHF	TGTGCCAGTAGTATACTGGTCCGGAATTCACCCCTCCACTTT
.	TRBJ1-4	.	TRBV5-1	CASSLDSYNEKLFF	TGCGCCAGCAGCTTGGACAGTTATAATGAAAAACTGTTTTTT
.	TRBJ2-7	TRBD1	TRBV11-2	CASSFPGQGIEQYF	TGTGCCAGCAGCTTCCCGGGACAGGGGATCGAGCAGTACTTC
.	TRBJ2-7	TRBD1	TRBV4-1	CASSQGLTGTGTYEQYF	TGCGCCAGCAGCCAAGGCCTAACCGGGACAGGGACCTACGAGCAGTACTTC
.	TRBJ2-7	.	TRBV6-5	CASSLTGITYEQYF	TGTGCCAGCAGCCTCACAGGGATAACCTACGAGCAGTACTTC
.	TRBJ2-5	TRBD2	TRBV19	CASRPAGSRETQYF	TGTGCCAGTAGACCAGCGGGGTCTCGAGAGACCCAGTACTTC
.	TRBJ2-1	TRBD1	TRBV25-1	CASMSDRGRNEQFF	TGTGCCAGCATGTCGGACAGGGGGAGGAATGAGCAGTTCTTC
.	TRBJ2-3	TRBD2	TRBV5-1	CASSSGTSGGTDTQYF	TGCGCCAGCAGCTCAGGGACTAGCGGGGGCACAGATACGCAGTATTTT
.	TRBJ1-1	.	TRBV4-1	CASTGRERGGDTEAFF	TGCGCCAGCACGGGCAGAGAGAGGGGGGGGGACACTGAAGCTTTCTTT
.	TRBJ2-1	TRBD2	TRBV28	CASVPRGRWNEQFF	TGTGCCAGCGTTCCGCGGGGGAGGTGGAATGAGCAGTTCTTC
.	TRBJ2-7	.	TRBV28	CASTLHRQGYEQYF	TGTGCCAGCACCCTTCACCGGCAGGGCTACGAGCAGTACTTC
.	TRBJ2-7	.	TRBV21-1	CATQLGDYEQYF	TGTGCCACTCAACTCGGGGACTACGAGCAGTACTTC
.	TRBJ2-4	.	TRBV18	CASSPLAGTHKNIQYF	TGTGCCAGCTCACCATTAGCCGGGACACACAAAAACATTCAGTACTTC
.	TRBJ1-2	.	TRBV2	CASGREYGYTF	TGTGCCAGCGGCCGGGAGTATGGCTACACCTTC
.	TRBJ1-1	.	TRBV30	CAWSRQHTEAFF	TGTGCCTGGAGTAGACAGCACACTGAAGCTTTCTTT
.	TRBJ2-3	TRBD2	TRBV2	CASIRGGPADTQYF	TGTGCCAGCATCCGGGGGGGGCCCGCAGATACGCAGTATTTT
.	TRBJ2-3	.	TRBV7-9	CASSPRQDFTDTQYF	TGTGCCAGCAGCCCGAGACAGGACTTCACAGATACGCAGTATTTT
.	TRBJ2-7	TRBD1	TRBV6-5	CASSRDRERYEQYF	TGTGCCAGCAGTCGAGACAGGGAAAGATACGAGCAGTACTTC
.	TRBJ2-2	TRBD2	TRBV5-4	CASSSGLAGNTGELFF	TGTGCCAGCAGCTCGGGACTAGCGGGGAACACCGGGGAGCTGTTTTTT
.	TRBJ1-1	.	TRBV7-8	CASSLERSTEAFF	TGTGCCAGCAGCTTAGAGCGAAGCACTGAAGCTTTCTTT
few	TRBJ1-2	.	TRBV18	CASSLVDRTRYTF	TGTGCCAGCTCACTCGTTGACAGGACTCGCTACACCTTC
.	TRBJ1-5	.	TRBV10-2	CASSETGSNQPQHF	TGCGCCAGCAGTGAAACAGGAAGCAATCAGCCCCAGCATTTT
.	TRBJ1-5	.	TRBV10-1	CASSECRLGNQPQHF	TGCGCCAGCAGTGAGTGCAGGCTCGGCAATCAGCCCCAGCATTTT
.	TRBJ2-7	.	TRBV7-3	CASSLAAGVPYEQYF	TGTGCCAGCAGCTTGGCGGCAGGGGTTCCCTACGAGCAGTACTTC
.	TRBJ1-2	TRBD1	TRBV29-1	CSVSEGTGAKYGYTF	TGCAGCGTCTCAGAGGGTACAGGGGCGAAATATGGCTACACCTTC
once	TRBJ2-6	.	TRBV3-1/TRBV3-2	CASSQGVLEESGANVLTF	TGTGCCAGCAGCCAAGGGGTTTTGGAGGAATCTGGGGCCAACGTCCTGACTTTC